One and the same sample provided the 14 T cell receptor beta chains below, sequenced in a study of beta chain features in type 1 diabetes. Sequenced material consisted of expressed TCRB transcripts (all of the isolated RNA was reverse transcribed). Method: immunoSEQ multiplex PCR; TCRdb's copy keeps in-frame clones and lacks some. Of 300,000 or so clones listed, roughly 14% were seen once; the top ten hold over 0.014%. Whole-study findings and limits: Moderate but significant shortening of TCRB CDR3s was recorded in all four CD4+ subsets from Type 1 diabetes patients.

Their cognate antigens are unknown. The source material was naive CD4+ T cells from blood. The receptors originated from a woman in her late teens or twenties with type 1 diabetes.

The chain recombines TRBV29-1 with TRBJ1-1; D might be TRBD1 (5 bases). Germline assignment: CDR1 SQVTM and CDR2 ANQGSEA. The CDR3 loop spans 12 amino acids. Between the trimmed V and J ends, which lost 1 base and 6 bases, there was a span of 9 bases. In DNA, the CDR3 is TGCAGCGTTGAAGGGACATTGCCTGAAGCTTTCTTT. Translated, it gives CSVEGTLPEAFF.

The J gene is TRBJ1-1, the V gene TRBV28; possibly TRBD1 for D (6 bases). The V and J ends lost 2 bases and 7 bases respectively, with 8 bases between them. Germline CDR1 is MDHEN and CDR2 is SYDVKM. This CDR3 has 12 amino acids. CDR3 sequence reads: CASSLVGGEAFF. DNA of the CDR3: TGTGCCAGCAGTTTAGTAGGGGGTGAAGCTTTCTTT.

This clone has only a few counts. The chain carries TRBV9 and TRBJ1-1; no firm D call. The V gene lost 0 bases and the J gene lost 3 bases, with 6 bases spanning the gap. From germline, CDR1 is SGDLS and CDR2 YYNGEE. This CDR3 is built from 13 residues. The CDR3 loop reads CASSVARDTEAFF. In DNA form, the CDR3 reads TGTGCCAGCAGCGTAGCGAGGGACACTGAAGCTTTCTTT.

The chain combines TRBV11-2 with TRBJ2-7; TRBD2 matches 13 bases. CDR1 SGHAT and CDR2 FQNNGV come from the germline V gene. Trimming at V came to 0 bases and at J to 5 bases, leaving 4 bases not matched to a gene. The CDR3 length is 16 residues. The CDR3 protein is CASSLELAGGPHEQYF. The CDR3 DNA reads TGTGCCAGCAGCTTAGAACTAGCGGGAGGGCCCCACGAGCAGTACTTC.

The table lists this clone with a few counts. This rearrangement joins TRBV7-9 to TRBJ2-3, with 8 positions matching TRBD2. CDR3 length equals 15 residues. Germline assignment: CDR1 SEHNR and CDR2 FQNEAQ (reference sequence). Germline trimming cut 5 bases from V and 3 bases from J; bases unmatched to any gene: 7. CDR3 region: CASSQGLVGTDTQYF. Here the CDR3 DNA reads TGTGCCAGCAGCCAGGGACTAGTTGGAACAGATACGCAGTATTTT.

V gene TRBV2 combines with J gene TRBJ2-5; weak D call: TRBD1 (5 bases). V was pared by 5 bases and J by 5 bases, with 6 bases between. Germline V gene lookup returns CDR1 SNHLY and CDR2 FYNNEI. The CDR3 totals 11 residues. The CDR3 is CASSSGETQYF. In DNA form, the CDR3 reads TGTGCCAGCAGTTCAGGGGAGACCCAGTACTTC.

This clone has just a few counts. The rearrangement uses TRBV6-1 and TRBJ1-1, with D maybe TRBD1 (6 bases). The V end was cut by 0 bases, the J end by 5 bases, with 10 bases between. From germline, CDR1 is MNHNS and CDR2 SASEGT. The CDR3 extends over 14 amino acids. CDR3 amino acids: CASSEAVGTTEAFF. CDR3 DNA sequence: TGTGCCAGCAGTGAAGCGGTTGGGACAACTGAAGCTTTCTTT.

The V gene is TRBV30, the J gene TRBJ2-2; unclear D gene. The length of the CDR3 is 12 residues. Germline CDR1 is GTSNPN and CDR2 is SVGIG (reference sequence). V was clipped by 3 bases and J by 7 bases, with 9 bases between them. CDR3 in DNA: TGTGCCTGGAGGCTAGTGGGCGGGGAGCTGTTTTTT. Amino acids: CAWRLVGGELFF.

The gene calls are TRBV5-1 and TRBJ1-1; 9 positions match TRBD1. After removal of 0 bases from V and 4 bases from J, the junction contained 4 bases not matched to a gene. The CDR3 extends over 15 amino acids. Germline V lookup: CDR1 SGHRS, CDR2 YFSETQ. CDR3 sequence reads: CASSLEGQGSTEAFF. CDR3 DNA sequence: TGCGCCAGCAGCTTGGAAGGACAGGGGTCCACTGAAGCTTTCTTT.

In its sample, this clone was seen a few times. The genes are TRBV13 and TRBJ2-5; TRBD1 matches 8 bases. V trimming: 5 bases; J trimming: 1 base; junction bases outside the gene matches: 6. The CDR3 spans 15 residues. Germline CDR1 and CDR2: PRHDT and FYEKMQ (reference sequence). The CDR3 sequence is CASSIRTGPQETQYF. The CDR3 bases are TGTGCCAGCAGCATCCGGACAGGGCCCCAAGAGACCCAGTACTTC.

On this clone: Other nucleotide sequences from this sample produce the same CDR3. This sequence joins TRBV28 and TRBJ2-7; 8 bases align to TRBD1. CDR1 is MDHEN and CDR2 is SYDVKM in the germline V gene. J gave up 0 bases and V 8 bases, and 3 bases lay outside the gene matches. This CDR3 has 13 residues. The CDR3 DNA reads as TGTGCCAGCCGGACAGGGCCCTCCTACGAGCAGTACTTC. Protein sequence: CASRTGPSYEQYF.

In its sample, this clone was seen a few times. CDR3 in DNA: TGTGCCAGCTCACTAATCGGGGATACGCAGTATTTT. Translating it yields CASSLIGDTQYF. V usage is TRBV5-4 and J usage is TRBJ2-3; D gene ambiguous. The CDR3 contains 12 residues. V shed 7 bases and J shed 6 bases, with 12 bases lying between them. CDR1 SGHNT and CDR2 YYREEE come from the germline V gene (reference sequence).

The chain is built from TRBV30 and TRBJ2-5; a weak D match, TRBD2 (6 bases). Germline values: CDR1 GTSNPN, CDR2 SVGIG (reference sequence). There are 14 residues in the CDR3. V lost 0 bases to trimming and J lost 5 bases, with 13 bases between them. CDR3 region: CAWSVGGSRETQYF. CDR3 nucleotides: TGTGCCTGGAGTGTAGGAGGGAGTCGCGAGACCCAGTACTTC.

This clone was recorded a few times. CDR3 nucleotide sequence: TGCGCCAGCAGCCCGGAGGACAGGGGATATTATGGCTACACCTTC. Amino acids: CASSPEDRGYYGYTF. The chain couples TRBV4-3 to TRBJ1-2; 9 positions agree with TRBD1. After removal of 4 bases from V and 5 bases from J, the junction contained 8 bases not matched to a gene. This CDR3 has 15 amino acids. Germline V CDR1 and CDR2: LGHNA, YSLEER.